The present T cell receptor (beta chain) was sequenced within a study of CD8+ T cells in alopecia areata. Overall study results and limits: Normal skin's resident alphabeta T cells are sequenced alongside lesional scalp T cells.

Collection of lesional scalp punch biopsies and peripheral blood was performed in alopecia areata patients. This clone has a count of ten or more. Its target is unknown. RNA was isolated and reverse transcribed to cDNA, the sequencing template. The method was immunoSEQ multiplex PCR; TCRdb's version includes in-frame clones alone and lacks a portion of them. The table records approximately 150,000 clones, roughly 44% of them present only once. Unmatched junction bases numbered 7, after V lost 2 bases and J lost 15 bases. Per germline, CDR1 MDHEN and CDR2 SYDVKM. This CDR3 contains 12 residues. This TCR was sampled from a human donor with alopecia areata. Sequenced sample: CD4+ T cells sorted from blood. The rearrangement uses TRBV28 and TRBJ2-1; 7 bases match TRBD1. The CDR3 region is CASSLTETGRFF. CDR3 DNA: TGTGCCAGCAGTTTAACTGAGACAGGGAGGTTCTTC.